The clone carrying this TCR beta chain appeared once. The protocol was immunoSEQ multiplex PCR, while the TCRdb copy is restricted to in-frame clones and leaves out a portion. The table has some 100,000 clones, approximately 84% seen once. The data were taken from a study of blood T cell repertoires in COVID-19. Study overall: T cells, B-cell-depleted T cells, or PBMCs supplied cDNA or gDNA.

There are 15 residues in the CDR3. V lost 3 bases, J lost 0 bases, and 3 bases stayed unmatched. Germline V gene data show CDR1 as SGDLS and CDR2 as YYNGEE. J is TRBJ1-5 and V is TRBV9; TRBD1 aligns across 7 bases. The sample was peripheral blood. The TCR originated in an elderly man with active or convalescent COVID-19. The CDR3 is CASSASGGSNQPQHF. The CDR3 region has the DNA TGTGCCAGCAGCGCTTCAGGGGGTAGCAATCAGCCCCAGCATTTT.